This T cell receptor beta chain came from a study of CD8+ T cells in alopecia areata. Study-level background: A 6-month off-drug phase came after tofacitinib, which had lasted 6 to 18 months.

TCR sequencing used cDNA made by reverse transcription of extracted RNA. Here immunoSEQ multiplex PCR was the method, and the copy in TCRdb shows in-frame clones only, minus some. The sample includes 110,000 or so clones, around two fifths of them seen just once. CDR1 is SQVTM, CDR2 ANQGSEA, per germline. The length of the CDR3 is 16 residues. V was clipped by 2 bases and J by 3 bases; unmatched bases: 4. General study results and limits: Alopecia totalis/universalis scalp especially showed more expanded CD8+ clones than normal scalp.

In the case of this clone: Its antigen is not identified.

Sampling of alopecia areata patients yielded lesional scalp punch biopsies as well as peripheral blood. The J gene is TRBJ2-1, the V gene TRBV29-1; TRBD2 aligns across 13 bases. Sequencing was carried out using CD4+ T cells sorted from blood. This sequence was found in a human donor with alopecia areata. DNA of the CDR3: TGCAGCGTTGAACCGACTAGCGGGAGGATCTACAATGAGCAGTTCTTC. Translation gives CSVEPTSGRIYNEQFF.